This T cell receptor (beta chain) was sequenced in a study of neurological immune-mediated disorders. This clonotype has at least ten counts. TCRdb called the 5' RACE reads again in MiXCR, with one record for every CDR3 protein. Of 50,000 to 60,000 distinct CDR3 sequences listed, 2% to 2.5% are singletons. The CDR3 spans 12 residues. The germline gives CDR1 SQVTM, CDR2 ANQGSEA. Trimming took 5 bases from V and 1 from J, leaving 9 bases between them. Input material: PBMCs. The TCR comes from a man in his fifties or sixties with multiple sclerosis. This chain connects TRBV29-1 to TRBJ2-7; D is uncertain. CDR3 region: CSVLGSSYEQYF. CDR3 in DNA: TGCAGCGTTCTCGGCAGTTCCTACGAGCAGTACTTC.